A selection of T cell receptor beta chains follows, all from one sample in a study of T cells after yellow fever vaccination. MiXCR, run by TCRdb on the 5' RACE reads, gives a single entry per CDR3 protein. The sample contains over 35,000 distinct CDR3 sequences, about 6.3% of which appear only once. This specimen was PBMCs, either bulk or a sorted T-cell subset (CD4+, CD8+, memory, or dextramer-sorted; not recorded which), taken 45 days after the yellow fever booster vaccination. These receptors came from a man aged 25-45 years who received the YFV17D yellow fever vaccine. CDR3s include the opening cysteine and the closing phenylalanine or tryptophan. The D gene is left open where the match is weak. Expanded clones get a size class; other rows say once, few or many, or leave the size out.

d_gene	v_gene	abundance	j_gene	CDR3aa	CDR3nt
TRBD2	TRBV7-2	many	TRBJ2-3	CASSLSGRADTQYF	TGTGCCAGCAGCCTTAGCGGGAGAGCAGATACGCAGTATTTT
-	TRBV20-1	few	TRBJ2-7	CSASKSSYEQYF	TGCAGTGCTAGTAAGAGCTCCTACGAGCAGTACTTC
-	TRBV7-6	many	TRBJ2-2	CASSFAEGTGELFF	TGTGCCAGCAGCTTTGCGGAGGGCACCGGGGAGCTGTTTTTT
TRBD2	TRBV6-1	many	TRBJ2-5	CASRATAGGETQYF	TGTGCCAGCAGGGCCACGGCGGGAGGGGAGACCCAGTACTTC
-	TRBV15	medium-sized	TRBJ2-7	CATSRVNGVNEQYF	TGTGCCACCAGCAGAGTAAACGGGGTTAACGAGCAGTACTTC
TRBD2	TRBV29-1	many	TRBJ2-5	CSVVAGGETQYF	TGCAGCGTTGTAGCGGGAGGAGAGACCCAGTACTTC
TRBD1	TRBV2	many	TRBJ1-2	CASRDGQGLGGYTF	TGTGCCAGCAGGGACGGACAGGGGTTAGGAGGCTACACCTTC
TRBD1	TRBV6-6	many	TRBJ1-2	CASSSNRGGYGYTF	TGTGCCAGCAGTTCCAACAGGGGGGGCTATGGCTACACCTTC
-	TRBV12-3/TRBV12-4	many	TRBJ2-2	CASSFRTVSGELFF	TGTGCCAGCAGTTTCCGGACAGTAAGCGGGGAGCTGTTTTTT
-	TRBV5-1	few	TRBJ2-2	CASSLGQYTGELFF	TGCGCCAGCAGCTTGGGACAGTACACCGGGGAGCTGTTTTTT
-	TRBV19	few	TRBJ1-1	CASSPKVGKLLNTEAFF	TGTGCCAGTAGCCCGAAAGTCGGGAAACTCTTGAACACTGAAGCTTTCTTT
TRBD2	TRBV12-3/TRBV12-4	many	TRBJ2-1	CASTLAGFSEQFF	TGTGCCAGCACCCTAGCGGGTTTTAGTGAGCAGTTCTTC
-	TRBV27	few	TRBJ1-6	CASSQVTSTYNSPLHF	TGTGCCAGCAGTCAGGTGACTAGCACCTATAATTCACCCCTCCACTTT
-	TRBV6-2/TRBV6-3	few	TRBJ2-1	CASRPHFERYYNEQFF	TGTGCCAGCAGACCCCACTTCGAGCGTTACTACAATGAGCAGTTCTTC
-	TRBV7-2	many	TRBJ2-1	CASSLGRVVEQFF	TGTGCCAGCAGCTTAGGTCGGGTGGTTGAGCAGTTCTTC
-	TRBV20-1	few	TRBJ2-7	CSAVNSAGPYF	TGCAGTGCTGTCAATTCTGCCGGGCCGTACTTC
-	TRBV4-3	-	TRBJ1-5	CASSQDIQGGQPQHF	TGCGCCAGCAGCCAAGACATCCAGGGAGGGCAGCCCCAGCATTTT
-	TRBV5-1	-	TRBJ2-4	CASSSEGARGNIQYF	TGCGCCAGCAGTTCGGAAGGGGCCCGGGGAAACATTCAGTACTTC
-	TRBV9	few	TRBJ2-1	CASSFSLGTGVYNEQFF	TGTGCCAGCAGCTTCTCTTTGGGGACTGGGGTTTACAATGAGCAGTTCTTC
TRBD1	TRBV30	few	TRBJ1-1	CAWRLRQGIGRNTEAFF	TGTGCCTGGAGGCTCCGACAGGGAATAGGTAGGAACACTGAAGCTTTCTTT
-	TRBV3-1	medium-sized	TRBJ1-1	CASRAGGTEAFF	TGTGCCAGCCGCGCGGGGGGGACTGAAGCTTTCTTT
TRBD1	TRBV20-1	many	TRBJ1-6	CSARAQGQGGNSPLHF	TGCAGTGCTAGGGCTCAAGGACAGGGAGGCAATTCACCCCTCCACTTT
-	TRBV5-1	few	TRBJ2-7	CASTSGQGSFYEQYF	TGCGCCAGCACCTCAGGCCAGGGTTCCTTCTACGAGCAGTACTTC
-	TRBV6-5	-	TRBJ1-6	CASSGRSYNSPLHF	TGTGCCAGCAGTGGAAGGTCCTATAATTCACCCCTCCACTTT
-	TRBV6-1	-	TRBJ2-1	CASSEVYPSYNEQFF	TGTGCCAGCAGTGAAGTCTACCCTAGCTACAATGAGCAGTTCTTC
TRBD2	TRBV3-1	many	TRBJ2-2	CASRDSGRNTGELFF	TGTGCCAGCAGAGATAGCGGGAGAAACACCGGGGAGCTGTTTTTT
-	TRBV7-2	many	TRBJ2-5	CASSLSAKGGETQYF	TGTGCCAGCAGCTTGTCAGCAAAGGGGGGAGAGACCCAGTACTTC
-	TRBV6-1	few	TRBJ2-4	CASSPQLAKNIQYF	TGTGCCAGCAGTCCCCAACTAGCCAAAAACATTCAGTACTTC
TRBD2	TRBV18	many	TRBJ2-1	CASSPWTSGGYNEQFF	TGTGCCAGCTCACCATGGACTAGCGGGGGATACAATGAGCAGTTCTTC
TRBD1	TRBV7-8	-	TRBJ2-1	CASSLALSFRGKLNEQFF	TGTGCCAGCAGCTTAGCGCTATCGTTCAGGGGGAAGTTGAATGAGCAGTTCTTC
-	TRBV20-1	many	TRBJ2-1	CSASAPSSPGYNEQFF	TGCAGTGCTAGTGCCCCCTCCTCCCCCGGATACAATGAGCAGTTCTTC
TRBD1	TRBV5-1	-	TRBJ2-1	CASNRDSPYNEQFF	TGCGCCAGCAACAGGGACAGCCCTTACAATGAGCAGTTCTTC
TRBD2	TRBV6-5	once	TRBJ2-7	CASSYSEGGGRSYYEQYF	TGTGCCAGCAGTTACTCCGAAGGAGGCGGGAGATCCTACTACGAGCAGTACTTC
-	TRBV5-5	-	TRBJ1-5	CASSVGLVAEPQHF	TGTGCCAGCAGCGTCGGCCTGGTTGCGGAGCCCCAGCATTTT
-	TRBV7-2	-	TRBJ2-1	CASSSGGSYNEQFF	TGTGCCAGCAGCTCCGGAGGGTCCTACAATGAGCAGTTCTTC
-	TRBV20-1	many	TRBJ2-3	CSARGLSADTQYF	TGCAGTGCTAGGGGTTTGTCCGCCGATACGCAGTATTTT
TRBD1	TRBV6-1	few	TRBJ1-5	CASSPYRGTGDGQPQHF	TGTGCCAGCAGTCCCTACCGTGGGACAGGGGACGGTCAGCCCCAGCATTTT